These 9 T cell receptor beta chains share one sample of origin, sequenced in a study of T cells after yellow fever vaccination. MiXCR was run by TCRdb on the 5' RACE reads, yielding one entry per CDR3 protein. The table shows approximately 260,000 distinct CDR3 sequences, with over 10% occurring only once. Here the sequenced sample was CD4+ T cells sorted from PBMCs, taken 45 days after the yellow fever booster vaccination. The receptors derive from a man aged 25-40 years who received the YFV17D yellow fever vaccine.

The V call is TRBV24-1, the J call TRBJ2-3; D might be TRBD1 (6 bases). The CDR3 contains 14 residues. Trimming cost V 3 bases and J 4 bases, with 10 bases left between them. Germline V lookup: CDR1 KGHDR, CDR2 SFDVKD. CDR3 region: CATSDTRQADTQYF. CDR3 nucleotides: TGTGCCACCAGTGATACCAGACAGGCAGATACGCAGTATTTT.

This clonotype occurred many times. The chain recombines TRBV4-3 with TRBJ2-7; D is perhaps TRBD1 or TRBD2 (5 bases each). The V end was cut by 1 base, the J end by 6 bases, with 19 bases between. CDR1 is LGHNA and CDR2 is YSLEER in the germline V gene. The length of the CDR3 is 16 residues. The CDR3 bases are TGCGCCAGCAGCCAAGGAAGGGGTAGTTGGAGGCGCGAGCAGTACTTC. Translated, it gives CASSQGRGSWRREQYF.

The genes are TRBV13 and TRBJ2-3; D gene unclear. CDR1 and CDR2 from the germline V gene are PRHDT and FYEKMQ (reference sequence). The CDR3 is 16 amino acids. V lost 5 bases, J lost 3 bases, and 18 bases lay in between. CDR3 sequence (DNA): TGTGCCAGCAGCCCACCGGTGGTACAGAGGACAGATACGCAGTATTTT. This translates into CASSPPVVQRTDTQYF.

CDR3 bases: TGTGCCAGCAGTCTAGGGACTAGCTCGGAGACCCAGTACTTC. Translation gives CASSLGTSSETQYF. This chain links TRBV12-3 or TRBV12-4 with TRBJ2-5; 9 positions match TRBD2. The CDR3 runs to 14 residues. Trimming took 5 bases from V and 5 from J; bases not matched to a gene: 6.

This clonotype has a count of ten or more. The gene calls are TRBV2 and TRBJ2-7, with TRBD2 matching over 10 bases. CDR3 length equals 15 residues. The germline V gene has CDR1 SNHLY and CDR2 FYNNEI. After removal of 0 bases from V and 3 bases from J, the junction contained 2 bases not matched to a gene. CDR3 nucleotide sequence: TGTGCCAGCAGTGAAGCGCGGACTAGCGGCTACGAGCAGTACTTC. Its translation: CASSEARTSGYEQYF.

This clonotype was seen only a few times. The V gene is TRBV5-1, the J gene TRBJ2-1; perhaps TRBD2 as D (5 bases). Deletions cut 3 bases from V and 9 bases from J, with 7 bases between. The CDR3 spans 11 residues. Germline loops: CDR1 SGHRS, CDR2 YFSETQ. The CDR3: CASSWRVEQFF. In nucleotides, the CDR3 is TGCGCCAGCAGCTGGCGGGTTGAGCAGTTCTTC.

The gene calls are TRBV7-8 and TRBJ2-6; the D is unclear. Per germline, CDR1 SGHVS and CDR2 FQNEAQ. The length of the CDR3 is 15 residues. Trimming removed 0 bases at V and 2 bases at J, with 5 bases between. In nucleotides, the CDR3 is TGTGCCAGCAGCTTAGCCCAGCCTGGGGCCAACGTCCTGACTTTC. Amino acids: CASSLAQPGANVLTF.

V usage is TRBV19 and J usage is TRBJ1-1, with a possible D match to TRBD1 (5 bases). The germline V gene has CDR1 LNHDA and CDR2 SQIVND (reference sequence). The CDR3 has 14 amino acids. V gave up 5 bases and J gave up 6 bases, with 16 bases separating them. This CDR3 is CASSPGRSIAEAFF. CDR3 DNA: TGTGCCAGTAGTCCGGGACGGTCGATCGCTGAAGCTTTCTTT.

V usage is TRBV20-1 and J usage is TRBJ2-1, with 12 bases lining up with TRBD2. This CDR3 has 19 residues. The germline gives CDR1 DFQATT, CDR2 SNEGSKA (reference sequence). Trimming at V came to 1 base and at J to 0 bases, leaving 10 bases not matched to a gene. CDR3 coding DNA: TGCAGTGCTAGAGTCGGACTAGCGGGAATCACAAACTCCTACAATGAGCAGTTCTTC. It translates to CSARVGLAGITNSYNEQFF.